Reported below is one T cell receptor beta chain. From germline, CDR1 is SGHAT and CDR2 FQNNGV. This CDR3 has 15 residues. Trimming removed 5 bases from V and 6 bases from J; junction bases left unmatched: 11. PCR employed 60 Vbeta and 13 Jbeta primers. Produced via immunoSEQ multiplex PCR; TCRdb's table is partial and in-frame only. The sample comprises under 200,000 clones, around 79% of which are singletons, and about 2% rests with the top ten. The data originate from a study of cytomegalovirus exposure and HLA in healthy donors. This sequence originates from a man aged 40-49 years in good health and CMV-seronegative. J is TRBJ1-2 and V is TRBV11-2; TRBD1 agrees at 8 bases. Sequences were obtained from PBMCs. As DNA, the CDR3 is TGTGCCAGCAGCCTCGGACAGGGAGCGTGGAATGGCTACACCTTC. It yields the protein CASSLGQGAWNGYTF.